This TCR beta chain was obtained from a study of regulatory T cells in long-lasting Graves disease. Study results and caveats: Patients whose Graves' disease persisted exhibited lower TCR diversity than those newly diagnosed. Among samples with persistent disease, TRBV28, TRBJ1-2 and TRBJ2-5 were favored.

Remarks on this clonotype: The antigen is unknown.

The V and J ends lost 2 bases and 0 bases respectively, with 6 bases between them. The CDR3 runs to 13 residues. Germline lookup yields CDR1 DFQATT and CDR2 SNEGSKA (reference sequence). The time point was: persistent/refractory GD, antithyroid drugs over 5 years with positive TRAb. With RNA extracted from PBMCs as input, the TCR library was made. iRepertoire HTBI primers and Arm-PCR of CDR3 regions built TCR beta libraries. Study processing details: Overall, samples carried 62 TRBV and some 15 TRBJ segments. TCRdb reprocessed the multiplex PCR reads with MiXCR, giving one entry per CDR3 protein. The V and J calls here are based on TCRdb, not the publication. This table holds some 450,000 distinct CDR3 sequences, about a quarter found once.

This clonotype originated in a female donor with Graves disease. This specimen consisted of peripheral blood mononuclear cells (PBMCs), obtained when the disease was refractory, from a patient treated with antithyroid drugs. The V gene is TRBV20-1, the J gene TRBJ2-3; D gene ambiguous. In DNA, the CDR3 is TGCAGTGCTAGACCCGACAGCACAGATACGCAGTATTTT. Residues: CSARPDSTDTQYF.